The text below deals with one TCR beta chain. This record comes from a study of blood T cell repertoires in COVID-19. On the study more broadly: T cells, B-cell-depleted T cells, or PBMCs provided the cDNA or gDNA that served as material.

Per the original methods: Estimation of nucleated cell counts relied on the amplification of reference gene primers. Assay used: immunoSEQ multiplex PCR; TCRdb lists only in-frame clones, some missing. V and J calls and clone size are given by that table; D and trimming were obtained from the DNA. The sample lists under 150,000 clones, approximately 86% occurring once. The CDR3 extends over 13 amino acids. Germline loops: CDR1 PRHDT, CDR2 FYEKMQ (reference sequence). J lost 6 bases, V lost 6 bases, and 7 bases had no gene match. Participants were aged roughly 18 to 90 years, lived in around 22 US areas, and enrolled virtually.

The clonotype originates from a woman aged 45-65 years who had recovered from COVID-19. The chain is built from TRBV13 and TRBJ2-7; 8 bases line up with TRBD2. Material: PBMCs or T cells enriched from blood (not recorded which). The CDR3 DNA sequence: TGTGCCAGCAGTCGGGGGGGTTTGAGCGAGCAGTACTTC. Its protein product is CASSRGGLSEQYF.